A single TCR beta chain is shown here with its context. Its specificity is not known. The data originate from a study of PD-1 blockade in classical Hodgkin lymphoma. General observations from the study: The repertoire differences lack a defined cause, possibly disease activity or prior therapy. It was reported that newly diagnosed patients had less baseline TCR diversity than healthy donors. Only CD4+ TCR diversity, not CD8+, had risen significantly by C4D1.

Patients all relapsed after autologous stem cell transplantation, and there was variation in brentuximab vedotin exposure. Relapsed/refractory classical Hodgkin lymphoma patients had complete, partial or progressive responses. Data came from immunoSEQ multiplex PCR; TCRdb stores just in-frame clones and leaves some out. Found here are 55,000 to 80,000 clones, about 93% of them singletons; the top ten hold about 7.8%. Material: peripheral blood mononuclear cells (PBMCs), obtained at baseline. This clonotype was sampled from a human donor with classical Hodgkin lymphoma.

In DNA form, the CDR3 reads TGTGCCAGCAGCACTAAGACAGGCCAGAACACTGAAGCTTTCTTT. The encoded protein is CASSTKTGQNTEAFF. The gene calls are TRBV7-9 and TRBJ1-1, with a possible D match to TRBD1 (6 bases). Germline V CDR1 and CDR2: SEHNR, FQNEAQ (reference sequence). The CDR3 extends over 15 amino acids. Trimming stripped 5 bases from V and 1 base from J, with 14 bases between.